A single sample is the source of the 3 T cell receptor beta chains below, sequenced in a study of cytomegalovirus exposure and HLA in healthy donors. The repertoire was sequenced with immunoSEQ multiplex PCR; TCRdb's copy has only in-frame clones and lacks some. The repertoire holds 130,000 to 150,000 clones, with about four fifths as singletons. Sequencing was performed on PBMCs. Source of these receptors: a woman in her twenties or thirties in good health and CMV-seronegative.

This chain joins TRBV6-6 and TRBJ1-1; 7 positions agree with TRBD1. Germline V gives CDR1 MNHNY, CDR2 SVGAGI (reference sequence). Germline trimming cut 7 bases from V and 1 base from J; bases unmatched to any gene: 6. The length of the CDR3 is 14 residues. CDR3 loop: CASTQGGRNTEAFF. DNA of the CDR3: TGTGCCAGCACCCAGGGGGGCCGGAACACTGAAGCTTTCTTT.

The chain couples TRBV13 to TRBJ2-3, with 7 bases lining up with TRBD1. Germline trimming cut 4 bases from V and 1 base from J; bases unmatched to any gene: 5. There are 15 residues in the CDR3. Germline CDR1 reads PRHDT; CDR2 reads FYEKMQ (reference sequence). The CDR3 DNA reads as TGTGCCAGCAGCTCATCAACAGGGGGCACAGATACGCAGTATTTT. Encoded protein: CASSSSTGGTDTQYF.

The chain uses TRBV7-3 and TRBJ2-5; TRBD2 is a possible D gene (6 bases). The V end lost 2 bases, the J end lost 4 bases, and 14 bases lay between the germline ends. The CDR3 is 15 residues long. Germline loops: CDR1 SGHTA, CDR2 FQGTGA. Here the CDR3 reads CASSLGLGTVETQYF. Here the CDR3 DNA reads TGTGCCAGCAGCTTAGGTCTTGGGACTGTAGAGACCCAGTACTTC.